The text below deals with one T cell receptor (beta chain). This clone appeared a single time. The antigen it binds to is not known. Base qualities are not at hand, and no much larger clone is one base apart. These data are taken from a study of blood T cell repertoires in COVID-19 (dated by TCRdb to 2020 to 2022). Broadly, across the study: Collaborator samples came from the United States, Italy and Spain and covered acute and convalescent phases of COVID-19. Sample metadata almost always included a de-identified subject ID, COVID-19 status, age in years and sex. Where available, HLA class I and class II types were obtained from metadata supplied by the sample provider rather than from assay-based typing. The samples were drawn from the first 160 participants of the ongoing ImmuneRACE study and from 1,254 subjects provided by 6 global collaborators. A freely available public database, intended as a resource for researchers studying the immune response to SARS-CoV-2, is where the repertoires were released. The prospective study material was composed of cDNA or gDNA derived from T cells, B-cell-depleted T cells, or PBMCs. Subjects who had been exposed to COVID-19, were actively infected with it, or had recovered from it provided the deeply sampled blood TCRbeta repertoires that made up the dataset.

TCRbeta CDR3 regions were amplified from genomic DNA using the immunoSEQ Assay, a bias-controlled multiplex PCR. On the study's bioinformatics: The number of nucleated cells in each sample was estimated by amplification of reference gene primers within the assay. To quantify the absolute abundance of each unique TCRbeta CDR3 rearrangement, sequence reads were collapsed and filtered. For each sample, productive Simpson clonality was calculated as the square root of Simpson's diversity index across productive rearrangements. TCRdb stores this immuneACCESS table with in-frame sequences only. Part of the clones is absent; in the studies checked, under half of the shortfall reflects unresolved V genes, and no reason is known for the rest. V and J calls and clone size follow that table, whereas D and trimming were derived from the DNA. For this sample the table gives some 200,000 clones, of which 81% were detected only once. The ten largest clones represent approximately 11% of the sample.

In Seattle, one collaborating source enrolled patients while the infection was active and tracked those patients longitudinally over the course of disease. Collaborating institutions collected whole blood in K2EDTA tubes following their own protocols. For TCRbeta analysis, collaborator samples were shipped as frozen whole blood, as isolated PBMCs, or as DNA extracted from either sample type. What the work shows at the level of the full study, not this receptor alone: Clinical and demographic metadata were provided uncurated, with the amount varying by source and participant.

The CDR3, from cysteine to phenylalanine, totals 12 residues. Only the CDR3 portion is preserved as DNA: 36 bases, with reading frame beginning at the first base. The junction shows trimming of 5 bases on V and 8 bases on J, plus 15 bases between the germline ends. From a lookup of the germline V gene (reference sequence), CDR1 and CDR2 are GTSNPN and SVGIG. Rearrangement joined TRBV30 to TRBJ1-2; 5 matching bases give a weak D call of TRBD1. Specimen: peripheral blood. The clonotype comes from a woman aged 40 to 50 with COVID-19, enrolled during active disease. The DNA is TGTGCCTGGGTACTCCAGGGCAGAGGCTACACCTTC. Its coded protein is CAWVLQGRGYTF.